This T cell receptor beta chain was retrieved from a study of STAT5B mutations in CD4+ large granular lymphocyte leukemia. Study overall: CD8+ depletion followed by anti-CD4 microbead selection was applied to cryopreserved cells.

Germline V gene lookup returns CDR1 SGHNT and CDR2 YENEEA. Trimming took off 5 bases at V and 3 bases at J, with 14 bases between the two ends. This CDR3 contains 14 residues. Study-level points and caveats: The clonality comparison with controls used just five or six CD4-sorted patient samples. No patients shared main leukemic clonotypes, though less than 30% appeared at low frequency elsewhere. TRBV06-family usage was enriched in top patient clones (8/27) versus controls (2/35).

Assay used: immunoSEQ multiplex PCR; TCRdb lists only in-frame clones, some missing. The table shows about 4,900 clones, with around 88% occurring only once. For this clone: Its antigen is still unknown.

This chain links TRBV11-3 with TRBJ2-7; possibly TRBD1 for D (8 bases). This clonotype was obtained from a man in his forties or fifties with CD4+ T-cell large granular lymphocyte leukemia. The sequenced sample consisted of PBMCs. The CDR3 region is CASSQQGGGYEQYF. The CDR3 DNA reads TGTGCCAGCAGCCAACAGGGGGGGGGCTACGAGCAGTACTTC.